These 30 T cell receptor beta chains came from one sample sequenced in a study of T-cell reconstitution after alpha-beta-depleted transplantation in children. Unique molecular identifiers were built into the TCRbeta library. TCRdb recomputed calls from the PCR reads with MiXCR, one row per CDR3 protein. The data show 900,000 or so distinct CDR3 sequences, around 15% seen once. This material consisted of PBMCs, mostly from graft donor cells, taken 360 days after TCRalphabeta/CD19-depleted stem cell transplant. Receptor source: a male patient younger than 18 who had a stem cell transplant for acute lymphoblastic leukemia, so the T cells may come from the graft donor.

This clonotype was counted a few times. The gene calls are TRBV4-1 and TRBJ2-7; D unclear. The CDR3 is 14 amino acids. Germline V gives CDR1 MGHRA, CDR2 YSYEKL. V lost 0 bases to trimming and J lost 2 bases, with 8 bases between them. The CDR3 loop reads CASSQEYGTYEQYF. CDR3 bases: TGCGCCAGCAGCCAAGAGTACGGCACCTACGAGCAGTACTTC.

J is TRBJ2-1 and V is TRBV7-6, with D maybe TRBD2 (6 bases). Germline assignment: CDR1 SGHVS and CDR2 FNYEAQ. This CDR3 region has 14 residues. Trimming took 5 bases from V and 5 from J, leaving 13 bases between them. The CDR3 reads CASSPSGLHNEQFF. CDR3 nucleotides: TGTGCCAGCAGCCCATCGGGACTCCACAATGAGCAGTTCTTC.

This clonotype has just a few counts. The rearrangement joins TRBV5-1 to TRBJ2-1; TRBD2 agrees at 10 bases. Trimming took 2 bases from V and 2 from J; bases not matched to a gene: 1. The CDR3 contains 15 residues. CDR1 is SGHRS, CDR2 YFSETQ, per germline. Written as DNA, the CDR3 is TGCGCCAGCAGCTTTAGCGGGAGGACCTACAATGAGCAGTTCTTC. Translation gives CASSFSGRTYNEQFF. The whole variable domain, filled in from reference TRBV5-1 and TRBJ2-1, reads KAGVTQTPRYLIKTRGQQVTLSCSPISGHRSVSWYQQTPGQGLQFLFEYFSETQRNKGNFPGRFSGRQFSNSRSEMNVSTLELGDSALYLCASSFSGRTYNEQFFGPGTRLTVL.

The V and J genes are TRBV29-1 and TRBJ1-2; D uncertain. V lost 8 bases to trimming and J lost 8 bases, with 15 bases between them. This CDR3 region has 11 residues. Germline V gene lookup returns CDR1 SQVTM and CDR2 ANQGSEA. CDR3 region: CSNGPREGYTF. As DNA, the CDR3 is TGCAGCAATGGTCCCCGAGAGGGCTACACCTTC.

This clonotype was seen more than once but under ten times. The J gene is TRBJ2-5, the V gene TRBV20-1; tentative D call: TRBD1 (5 bases). V was shortened by 3 bases and J by 2 bases, with 7 bases between the two germline ends. The CDR3 spans 12 residues. CDR1 and CDR2 (germline): DFQATT, SNEGSKA (reference sequence). The chain's CDR3 is CSASRGQETQYF. CDR3 DNA: TGCAGTGCTAGTAGGGGTCAAGAGACCCAGTACTTC.

The chain recombines TRBV13 with TRBJ2-5, with a weak D call TRBD1 (6 bases). The CDR3 is made up of 13 amino acids. V lost 6 bases to trimming and J lost 2 bases, with 10 bases between them. Germline V lookup: CDR1 PRHDT, CDR2 FYEKMQ (reference sequence). Written as DNA, the CDR3 is TGTGCCAGCAGACAGGGCCTACAAGAGACCCAGTACTTC. Translated, it gives CASRQGLQETQYF.

This clonotype appeared a few times. The chain links TRBV12-3 or TRBV12-4 to TRBJ2-5, with TRBD1 as a possible D gene (8 bases). V shed 3 bases and J shed 5 bases, with 22 bases lying between them. This CDR3 has 17 amino acids. The CDR3 nucleotides read TGTGCCAGCAGTTTCCCTTTGGGCAGGGGGCGGGGGGAGACCCAGTACTTC. It translates to CASSFPLGRGRGETQYF.

The table lists this clonotype with a few counts. The chain is built from TRBV10-1 and TRBJ2-4; TRBD2 matches at 9 bases. This CDR3 is 16 amino acids long. Losses at the gene ends were 3 bases for V and 2 bases for J; bases not matched to a gene: 5. Germline V gives CDR1 WNHNN, CDR2 SYGVQD (reference sequence). CDR3 sequence (DNA): TGCGCCAGCAGTGAAGGTAGCGGGAGAACCAAAAACATTCAGTACTTC. This encodes CASSEGSGRTKNIQYF.

The chain combines TRBV11-2 with TRBJ2-1, with 9 bases that match TRBD2. The junction had 14 bases not matched to a gene; V was cut back by 5 bases and J by 9 bases. The V gene's germline CDR1 is SGHAT and CDR2 FQNNGV. CDR3 length: 16 residues. The CDR3 bases are TGTGCCAGCAGCCCCGTCTTAGCGGGGGACTTTAGTGAGCAGTTCTTC. Protein sequence: CASSPVLAGDFSEQFF.

J is TRBJ2-2 and V is TRBV5-5; tentative D call: TRBD1 (6 bases). In germline, CDR1 is SGHKS, CDR2 YYEKEE (reference sequence). Trimming removed 4 bases at V and 3 bases at J, with 19 bases between. This CDR3 region has 17 residues. CDR3 protein: CASSQLQGFSDTGELFF. The CDR3 coding sequence is TGTGCCAGCAGCCAACTACAGGGCTTCTCTGACACCGGGGAGCTGTTTTTT.

This clonotype occurred many times. The genes are TRBV24-1 and TRBJ2-3; the match to TRBD2 covers 10 bases. CDR3 size: 16 residues. CDR1 and CDR2 from the germline V gene are KGHDR and SFDVKD. J gave up 1 base and V 3 bases, and 3 bases lay outside the gene matches. The CDR3 loop reads CATSDPLAGGTDTQYF. CDR3 bases: TGTGCCACCAGTGATCCTCTAGCGGGGGGCACAGATACGCAGTATTTT.

This chain links TRBV6-4 with TRBJ2-3, with 7 bases that match TRBD1. V lost 6 bases to trimming and J lost 6 bases; unmatched junction nucleotides: 9. CDR1 is MRHNA, CDR2 SNTAGT, per germline. CDR3 length: 14 residues. CDR3 DNA sequence: TGTGCCAGCAGACGACAGGGTGGTGTGGATACGCAGTATTTT. Its translation is CASRRQGGVDTQYF.

The table lists this clonotype with a few counts. This chain links TRBV21-1 with TRBJ2-1. TRBV21-1 is classified as a pseudogene. The CDR3 loop spans 12 amino acids. The DNA of the CDR3 is TGTGCCAGGGTTAGAAGAGACAATGAGCAGTTCTTC. Encoded protein: CARVRRDNEQFF.

This clonotype appeared many times. The chain couples TRBV7-2 to TRBJ2-3, with unresolved D. Germline V gene lookup returns CDR1 SGHTA and CDR2 FQGNSA. CDR3 length equals 13 residues. The V gene lost 0 bases and the J gene lost 3 bases, with 4 bases spanning the gap. The CDR3 reads CASSLADTDTQYF. For the CDR3, the DNA is TGTGCCAGCAGCTTAGCGGATACAGATACGCAGTATTTT.

The CDR3 sequence: CASSYSPAEIKKYF. The CDR3 nucleotides are TGTGCCAGCAGTTACTCGCCAGCGGAAATTAAAAAGTACTTC. V gene TRBV6-5 combines with J gene TRBJ2-5; maybe TRBD2 (5 bases). Trimming cost V 0 bases and J 12 bases, with 17 bases left between them. CDR1 MNHEY and CDR2 SVGAGI come from the germline V gene. This CDR3 region has 14 residues.

The rearrangement uses TRBV15 and TRBJ1-4, with a possible D match to TRBD1 (6 bases). Germline V lookup: CDR1 LNHNV, CDR2 YYDKDF (reference sequence). The CDR3 has 17 residues. V was trimmed by 1 base and J by 4 bases, leaving 16 bases between them. The CDR3 DNA follows: TGTGCCACCAGCAGAGTAGGGTCGGGGGCGATTAATGAAAAACTGTTTTTT. Amino acid sequence: CATSRVGSGAINEKLFF. The complete variable domain, with remaining parts taken from reference TRBV15 and TRBJ1-4, reads DAMVIQNPRYQVTQFGKPVTLSCSQTLNHNVMYWYQQKSSQAPKLLFHYYDKDFNNEADTPDNFQSRRPNTSFCFLDIRSPGLGDTAMYLCATSRVGSGAINEKLFFGSGTQLSVL.

This clonotype was picked up many times. The chain carries TRBV5-1 and TRBJ2-3; 7 positions agree with TRBD2. Per germline, CDR1 SGHRS and CDR2 YFSETQ. The CDR3 is 13 residues long. V dropped 5 bases and J dropped 2; count of bases not matched to a gene: 2. The CDR3 loop reads CASRRLATDTQYF. In nucleotides, the CDR3 is TGCGCCAGCAGGAGACTAGCCACAGATACGCAGTATTTT.

This clonotype occurred many times. CDR3 DNA sequence: TGTGCCAGCAGCCGAGACAACCAGCCCCAGCATTTT. Its protein is CASSRDNQPQHF. The chain recombines TRBV12-3 or TRBV12-4 with TRBJ1-5, with D uncertain. The CDR3 is 12 residues long. The V end was cut by 6 bases, the J end by 7 bases, with 10 bases between.

This clonotype was detected a few times. V and J are TRBV6-1 and TRBJ2-3, with a weak D call TRBD1 (5 bases). Trimming took 7 bases from V and 1 from J, leaving 12 bases between them. Germline V CDR1 and CDR2: MNHNS, SASEGT. There are 14 residues in the CDR3. This CDR3 is CASKGELGTDTQYF. The CDR3 DNA follows: TGTGCCAGCAAAGGGGAATTAGGCACAGATACGCAGTATTTT.

Ten or more counts support this clonotype. V is TRBV10-2 and J is TRBJ2-7, with 7 bases that match TRBD1. The germline CDR1 and CDR2 sequences are WSHSY and SAAADI. This CDR3 is built from 13 residues. V lost 6 bases and J lost 3; bases outside the gene matches: 5. The CDR3 nucleotides are TGCGCCAGCAGAACGGGACAGAACTACGAGCAGTACTTC. Protein sequence: CASRTGQNYEQYF.

The rearrangement links TRBV4-1 to TRBJ2-7; 7 nucleotides align to TRBD2. Germline V gene sequence: CDR1 MGHRA, CDR2 YSYEKL. V lost 1 base and J lost 3; bases outside the gene matches: 6. This CDR3 has 15 residues. CDR3: CASSQVGRNRYEQYF. The CDR3 DNA follows: TGCGCCAGCAGCCAAGTCGGGAGGAACCGCTACGAGCAGTACTTC.

The V gene is TRBV7-3, the J gene TRBJ2-2; the match to TRBD2 covers 8 bases. The CDR3 contains 17 residues. The V segment lost 0 bases and the J segment 5 bases; nucleotides outside the gene matches: 8. Germline CDR1 is SGHTA and CDR2 is FQGTGA. DNA for the CDR3: TGTGCCAGCAGCTTAACGTGGCGGGAGGCGACAACCGGGGAGCTGTTTTTT. Amino acids: CASSLTWREATTGELFF.

The V gene is TRBV11-1, the J gene TRBJ2-1; 13 bases align to TRBD2. Trimming removed 6 bases from V and 4 bases from J; junction bases left unmatched: 12. Germline CDR1 and CDR2: SGHAT and FQDESV (reference sequence). The length of the CDR3 is 18 residues. The CDR3 coding sequence is TGTGCCAGCAGGGGGACTAGCGGGACCACCAAAAAGTACAATGAGCAGTTCTTC. It is translated as CASRGTSGTTKKYNEQFF.

The V and J genes are TRBV29-1 and TRBJ2-3; D tentatively reads TRBD1 or TRBD2 (6 bases each). V was trimmed by 2 bases and J by 1 base, leaving 13 bases between them. The germline V gene encodes CDR1 SQVTM and CDR2 ANQGSEA. This CDR3 is built from 15 residues. CDR3: CSVERGARGTDTQYF. The CDR3 DNA reads as TGCAGCGTTGAAAGGGGGGCTCGGGGCACAGATACGCAGTATTTT.

This chain uses TRBV7-9 with TRBJ2-5; D is tentatively TRBD1 or TRBD2 (5 bases each). CDR3 length: 15 residues. Germline V gene lookup returns CDR1 SEHNR and CDR2 FQNEAQ (reference sequence). Deletions cut 7 bases from V and 1 base from J, with 16 bases between. CDR3 region: CASTFGGSPQETQYF. CDR3 DNA: TGTGCCAGCACCTTTGGGGGTAGCCCCCAAGAGACCCAGTACTTC.

This chain uses TRBV5-1 with TRBJ1-1; 10 positions agree with TRBD1. V was pared by 5 bases and J by 4 bases, with 8 bases of the junction left unmatched. This CDR3 is 15 amino acids long. The germline V gene encodes CDR1 SGHRS and CDR2 YFSETQ. The CDR3 DNA reads as TGCGCCAGCAGAACCGGGACAGGGGTAGGCACTGAAGCTTTCTTT. Its protein product is CASRTGTGVGTEAFF.

The chain couples TRBV2 to TRBJ2-7, with D possibly TRBD1 on 6 matching bases. CDR1 and CDR2 (germline): SNHLY, FYNNEI. This CDR3 is built from 12 residues. V gave up 6 bases and J gave up 2 bases, with 8 bases separating them. CDR3 in DNA: TGTGCCAGCAGCAGACAGGCCTACGAGCAGTACTTC. Amino acid sequence: CASSRQAYEQYF.

This chain connects TRBV11-2 to TRBJ2-7; tentative D call: TRBD2 (6 bases). Germline loops: CDR1 SGHAT, CDR2 FQNNGV. The CDR3 consists of 13 residues. V was shortened by 8 bases and J by 2 bases, with 13 bases between the two germline ends. This CDR3 reads CASGAGPTYEQYF. The CDR3 nucleotides read TGTGCCAGCGGCGCGGGACCTACCTACGAGCAGTACTTC.

The chain combines TRBV9 with TRBJ2-5; D could derive from TRBD1 or TRBD2 (6 bases each). Germline CDR1 reads SGDLS; CDR2 reads YYNGEE. V gave up 3 bases and J gave up 1 base, with 16 bases separating them. The CDR3 extends over 16 amino acids. The CDR3, as DNA: TGTGCCAGCAGCGCGAGACCCGGGGGCCCCCAAGAGACCCAGTACTTC. This gives the protein CASSARPGGPQETQYF.

The V and J genes are TRBV12-3 or TRBV12-4 and TRBJ1-4; D is ambiguous. The germline V and J ends were trimmed by 6 bases and 7 bases, with 18 bases remaining between them. The CDR3 has 15 residues. The CDR3 DNA is TGTGCCAGCAGGCCCTTTCTGAATCCTCGTGAAAAACTGTTTTTT. Its protein product is CASRPFLNPREKLFF.